This paragraph reports one T cell receptor (beta chain). The record originates from a study of T-cell reconstitution after alpha-beta-depleted transplantation in children. The junction had 6 bases not matched to a gene; V was cut back by 2 bases and J by 4 bases. The CDR3 length is 15 residues. CDR1 is SEHNR and CDR2 is FQNEAQ in the germline V gene (reference sequence). A library of TCRbeta sequences, prepared with unique molecular identifiers, was generated. MiXCR, run by TCRdb on the PCR reads, gives a single entry per CDR3 protein. The table records roughly 500,000 distinct CDR3 sequences, 18% of them present only once.

This sample comprised PBMCs from the stem cell graft donor, obtained from the stem cell graft. The chain has TRBV7-9 and TRBJ2-3; 7 positions agree with TRBD2. The TCR originated in a human donor who donated a stem cell graft to a child with acute lymphoblastic leukemia. The CDR3: CASSLTAGAADTQYF. For the CDR3, the DNA is TGTGCCAGCAGCTTAACCGCGGGAGCTGCAGATACGCAGTATTTT.